These 29 T cell receptor beta chains were sequenced from one sample in a study of shared clonotypes between healthy human individuals. Profiled with immunoSEQ multiplex PCR; TCRdb holds only in-frame clones, not every one. The repertoire has some 2,000,000 clones, 85% to 95% of them found once; the top ten carry 0.13%. The specimen was naive CD4+ T cells sorted from blood. The sample's subset: CD45RA+ positively selected. The receptors derive from a man aged 18 to 29 in good health.

In regard to this clone: This same CDR3 is encoded by further DNA sequences in the sample. The chain uses TRBV28 and TRBJ2-5, with unresolved D. Per the germline V gene, CDR1 is MDHEN and CDR2 is SYDVKM. Trimming left V 3 bases short and J 5 bases short, with 4 bases between. The CDR3 loop spans 11 amino acids. The CDR3 sequence is CASSLGETQYF. DNA of the CDR3: TGTGCCAGCAGTTTGGGGGAGACCCAGTACTTC.

The chain joins TRBV11-2 to TRBJ2-7; D call uncertain. Trimming left V 6 bases short and J 2 bases short, with 8 bases between. CDR1 is SGHAT and CDR2 is FQNNGV in the germline V gene. CDR3 length: 12 residues. The DNA of the CDR3 is TGTGCCAGCAGGGCCGGAACCTACGAGCAGTACTTC. Its translation: CASRAGTYEQYF.

CDR3 protein: CASSLERGLAQYF. CDR3 nucleotide sequence: TGTGCCAGCAGCTTAGAGAGGGGTCTAGCTCAGTACTTC. The rearrangement joins TRBV7-9 to TRBJ2-7; either TRBD1 or TRBD2 may fit D (5 bases each). The V end lost 1 base, the J end lost 10 bases, and 14 bases lay between the germline ends. Germline lookup yields CDR1 SEHNR and CDR2 FQNEAQ (reference sequence). The CDR3 length is 13 residues. Full variable domain (rest looked up from reference TRBV7-9 and TRBJ2-7): DTGVSQNPRHKITKRGQNVTFRCDPISEHNRLYWYRQTLGQGPEFLTYFQNEAQLEKSRLLSDRFSAERPKGSFSTLEIQRTEQGDSAMYLCASSLERGLAQYFGPGTRLTVT.

The rearrangement uses TRBV6-5 and TRBJ2-5; 8 bases line up with TRBD2. V dropped 7 bases and J dropped 2; count of bases not matched to a gene: 9. This CDR3 has 15 amino acids. Per germline, CDR1 MNHEY and CDR2 SVGAGI. CDR3 amino acids: CASKSYGRDQETQYF. CDR3 DNA: TGTGCCAGCAAAAGTTACGGGAGGGATCAAGAGACCCAGTACTTC.

With respect to this clone: This sample includes further DNA sequences coding for the same CDR3. This chain links TRBV5-1 with TRBJ2-3; the D gene is possibly TRBD2 (5 bases). V gave up 0 bases and J gave up 5 bases, with 10 bases separating them. The CDR3 sequence is 14 residues long. CDR1 and CDR2 from the germline V gene are SGHRS and YFSETQ. The CDR3 DNA reads as TGCGCCAGCAGCTTGGGGGGAGTAGGAGATACGCAGTATTTT. Amino acid sequence: CASSLGGVGDTQYF.

The chain employs TRBV19 and TRBJ1-2, with a tentative D call TRBD1 (5 bases). Trimming cost V 2 bases and J 5 bases, with 15 bases left between them. Germline V gene sequence: CDR1 LNHDA, CDR2 SQIVND (reference sequence). The CDR3 extends over 15 amino acids. The CDR3 protein is CASSIRRGGDYGYTF. The CDR3 DNA follows: TGTGCCAGTAGTATAAGAAGGGGAGGGGATTATGGCTACACCTTC.

This sequence joins TRBV11-3 and TRBJ2-2; 7 bases match TRBD2. This CDR3 region has 16 residues. V lost 4 bases and J lost 3; bases outside the gene matches: 8. Per germline, CDR1 SGHNT and CDR2 YENEEA. CDR3 amino acids: CASSSRLAGYTGELFF. The CDR3 nucleotides are TGTGCCAGCAGCTCACGACTAGCAGGGTACACCGGGGAGCTGTTTTTT. Full variable domain (rest looked up from reference TRBV11-3 and TRBJ2-2): EAGVVQSPRYKIIEKKQPVAFWCNPISGHNTLYWYLQNLGQGPELLIRYENEEAVDDSQLPKDRFSAERLKGVDSTLKIQPAELGDSAVYLCASSSRLAGYTGELFFGEGSRLTVL.

The chain links TRBV15 to TRBJ2-3; 10 bases map to TRBD2. The CDR3 has 19 residues. Germline CDR1 is LNHNV and CDR2 is YYDKDF (reference sequence). J lost 3 bases, V lost 1 base, and 13 bases had no gene match. CDR3 in DNA: TGTGCCACCAGCAGAGCCGGGAGGGGTAGCGGGAGGTCGACAGATACGCAGTATTTT. It encodes CATSRAGRGSGRSTDTQYF.

The chain is built from TRBV10-3 and TRBJ1-1; no clear D. The CDR3 is 12 residues long. The V and J ends lost 3 bases and 5 bases respectively, with 7 bases between them. Germline V gene lookup returns CDR1 ENHRY and CDR2 SYGVKD. CDR3 loop: CAISEIGTEAFF. The CDR3, as DNA: TGTGCCATCAGTGAAATTGGGACTGAAGCTTTCTTT.

The rearrangement joins TRBV10-3 to TRBJ1-3; the D is unclear. The ends were cut back, 8 bases at V and 1 base at J, with 12 bases in the middle. CDR1 and CDR2 (germline): ENHRY, SYGVKD. CDR3 length: 14 residues. The DNA for the CDR3 is TGTGCCATCGCTGCAAGCCTGTCTGGAAACACCATATATTTT. Translated, it gives CAIAASLSGNTIYF.

This clone was counted once. The chain joins TRBV7-9 to TRBJ2-7; 11 nucleotides align to TRBD1. Looked up from germline, CDR1 is SEHNR and CDR2 is FQNEAQ (reference sequence). V was pared by 5 bases and J by 1 base, with 1 base of the junction left unmatched. The length of the CDR3 is 14 residues. The CDR3 DNA follows: TGTGCCAGCAGCGGACAGGGGGCATCCTACGAGCAGTACTTC. Translated: CASSGQGASYEQYF. The full variable domain, its missing parts supplied by reference TRBV7-9 and TRBJ2-7, is DTGVSQNPRHKITKRGQNVTFRCDPISEHNRLYWYRQTLGQGPEFLTYFQNEAQLEKSRLLSDRFSAERPKGSFSTLEIQRTEQGDSAMYLCASSGQGASYEQYFGPGTRLTVT.

This rearrangement joins TRBV28 to TRBJ1-2, with D perhaps TRBD1 (6 bases). Trimming shortened V by 5 bases and J by 4 bases, and 14 bases separated the two germline ends. CDR3 size: 14 residues. Germline-derived CDR1 and CDR2 are MDHEN and SYDVKM. Here the CDR3 reads CASSQTRGAYGYTF. The CDR3 nucleotides read TGTGCCAGCAGTCAGACAAGGGGGGCCTATGGCTACACCTTC.

To note about this clone: Other DNA sequences within the sample encode an identical CDR3. The genes are TRBV4-1 and TRBJ2-5, with D possibly TRBD1 on 6 matching bases. CDR3 length: 14 amino acids. The ends were cut back, 0 bases at V and 4 bases at J, with 9 bases in the middle. Germline CDR1 MGHRA, CDR2 YSYEKL. The DNA for the CDR3 is TGCGCCAGCAGCCAAGAGGGCAGGGGAGAGACCCAGTACTTC. It is translated as CASSQEGRGETQYF.

The J gene is TRBJ1-1, the V gene TRBV30; 8 bases map to TRBD1. CDR1 is GTSNPN, CDR2 SVGIG, per germline (reference sequence). There are 12 residues in the CDR3. V gave up 7 bases and J gave up 3 bases; unmatched junction bases: 4. The CDR3 spells CASGQGDTEAFF. As DNA, the CDR3 is TGTGCCTCAGGACAGGGCGACACTGAAGCTTTCTTT.

The V gene is TRBV5-4, the J gene TRBJ2-7; 9 bases are a match to TRBD2. The CDR3 spans 14 residues. V lost 4 bases to trimming and J lost 6 bases; unmatched junction nucleotides: 8. Germline V gene sequence: CDR1 SGHNT, CDR2 YYREEE (reference sequence). The CDR3 here is CASSPAGGQGEQYF. CDR3 DNA: TGTGCCAGCAGCCCTGCGGGGGGGCAAGGCGAGCAGTACTTC.

The chain is built from TRBV5-1 and TRBJ1-3, with D maybe TRBD1 (5 bases). CDR1 is SGHRS and CDR2 is YFSETQ in the germline V gene. This CDR3 is 16 amino acids long. The ends were cut back, 4 bases at V and 0 bases at J, with 14 bases in the middle. CDR3 nucleotides: TGCGCCAGCAGCCGGGAGGGGACCAGCTCTGGAAACACCATATATTTT. Protein product: CASSREGTSSGNTIYF.

The V gene is TRBV5-1, the J gene TRBJ2-7, with a weak D call TRBD1 (6 bases). The CDR3 has 14 residues. Germline CDR1 SGHRS, CDR2 YFSETQ. V was clipped by 4 bases and J by 5 bases, with 16 bases between them. The chain's CDR3 is CASSSGQWGNEQYF. CDR3 nucleotide sequence: TGCGCCAGCAGCAGCGGACAGTGGGGGAACGAGCAGTACTTC.

Written as DNA, the CDR3 is TGTGCCTGGAGTTCATTCCCGGGAAAAAAAGAGACCCAGTACTTC. Translated: CAWSSFPGKKETQYF. The J gene is TRBJ2-5, the V gene TRBV30, with D perhaps matching TRBD2 (5 bases). Germline values: CDR1 GTSNPN, CDR2 SVGIG (reference sequence). This CDR3 is 15 amino acids long. The V end was cut by 2 bases, the J end by 3 bases, with 16 bases between.

The chain joins TRBV19 to TRBJ2-7, with no clear D. Germline assignment: CDR1 LNHDA and CDR2 SQIVND (reference sequence). Trimming left V 9 bases short and J 0 bases short, with 15 bases between. The CDR3 covers 14 residues. Here the CDR3 reads CASQSPAVSYEQYF. The CDR3 DNA reads TGTGCCAGCCAGTCCCCCGCTGTCTCCTACGAGCAGTACTTC.

As to this clone: In the same sample, other DNA sequences code for this CDR3. This chain joins TRBV29-1 and TRBJ2-7; unclear D gene. Per the germline V gene, CDR1 is SQVTM and CDR2 is ANQGSEA. This CDR3 contains 11 residues. Trimming took off 5 bases at V and 0 bases at J, with 5 bases between the two ends. This chain's CDR3 is CSVKGSYEQYF. The CDR3 DNA reads TGCAGCGTTAAGGGCTCCTACGAGCAGTACTTC.

This clone has only one observation. V is TRBV10-3 and J is TRBJ1-1; D call uncertain. The V end was cut by 0 bases, the J end by 11 bases, with 16 bases between. CDR3 length: 14 amino acids. Germline CDR1 is ENHRY and CDR2 is SYGVKD. In DNA, the CDR3 is TGTGCCATCAGTGAGTCGGCCCCCGGGATACTGGCTTTCTTT. This encodes CAISESAPGILAFF.

The rearrangement uses TRBV28 and TRBJ1-4; D unresolved. The germline CDR1 and CDR2 sequences are MDHEN and SYDVKM. Trimming took off 7 bases at V and 6 bases at J, with 18 bases between the two ends. The CDR3 sequence is 15 residues long. In DNA form, the CDR3 reads TGTGCCAGCACCCTTTCCGGCGTCGGAGATGAAAAACTGTTTTTT. It specifies CASTLSGVGDEKLFF.

The genes are TRBV29-1 and TRBJ1-2; 7 nucleotides match TRBD1. With 7 bases clipped from V and 3 bases from J, the junction kept 5 bases outside the gene matches. The CDR3 is 12 residues long. CDR1 is SQVTM and CDR2 is ANQGSEA in the germline V gene. CDR3 in amino acids: CSANTGDYGYTF. CDR3 coding DNA: TGCAGCGCTAATACAGGGGACTATGGCTACACCTTC.

The chain combines TRBV5-1 with TRBJ2-3; 11 nucleotides agree with TRBD2. Trimming removed 3 bases from V and 2 bases from J; junction bases left unmatched: 5. This CDR3 is 16 amino acids long. Germline loops: CDR1 SGHRS, CDR2 YFSETQ. The CDR3 loop is CASSSGTSGLTDTQYF. CDR3 nucleotide sequence: TGCGCCAGCAGCTCCGGGACTAGCGGTCTCACAGATACGCAGTATTTT.

The chain employs TRBV5-1 and TRBJ2-5; D is possibly TRBD1 (5 bases). CDR1 SGHRS and CDR2 YFSETQ come from the germline V gene. The V end lost 0 bases, the J end lost 5 bases, and 14 bases lay between the germline ends. The CDR3 covers 15 residues. CDR3 sequence reads: CASSLGSRGLETQYF. As DNA, the CDR3 is TGCGCCAGCAGCTTGGGGTCTAGGGGCCTCGAGACCCAGTACTTC.

This chain connects TRBV19 to TRBJ2-5; weak D call: TRBD2 (5 bases). CDR3 length: 14 amino acids. V was pared by 6 bases and J by 1 base, with 12 bases between. Germline CDR1 reads LNHDA; CDR2 reads SQIVND (reference sequence). CDR3 sequence (DNA): TGTGCCAGTAGCCCACTAGGGTTCCAAGAGACCCAGTACTTC. This translates into CASSPLGFQETQYF.

The chain combines TRBV28 with TRBJ2-7; D possibly corresponds to TRBD1 (6 bases). Germline assignment: CDR1 MDHEN and CDR2 SYDVKM. The V end lost 6 bases, the J end lost 3 bases, and 18 bases lay between the germline ends. CDR3 size: 15 residues. This CDR3 reads CASSLDRSVSYEQYF. CDR3 nucleotides: TGTGCCAGCAGCCTAGACAGGTCGGTTAGCTACGAGCAGTACTTC.

The rearrangement links TRBV2 to TRBJ1-1; D not certain. CDR3 length: 15 amino acids. Trimming shortened V by 4 bases and J by 5 bases, and 17 bases separated the two germline ends. Germline CDR1 reads SNHLY; CDR2 reads FYNNEI. CDR3 residues: CASSVEGDGKTEAFF. CDR3 bases: TGTGCCAGCAGTGTGGAGGGTGACGGGAAAACTGAAGCTTTCTTT.

This chain links TRBV7-3 with TRBJ1-6; D gene ambiguous. The CDR3 consists of 15 residues. Germline CDR1 and CDR2: SGHTA and FQGTGA. With 4 bases removed from V and 5 bases from J, the gap between germline ends came to 12 bases. CDR3 loop: CASSYEGTNNSPLHF. CDR3 bases: TGTGCCAGCAGCTACGAGGGCACCAATAATTCACCCCTCCACTTT. The whole variable domain, filled in from reference TRBV7-3 and TRBJ1-6, reads GAGVSQTPSNKVTEKGKYVELRCDPISGHTALYWYRQSLGQGPEFLIYFQGTGAADDSGLPNDRFFAVRPEGSVSTLKIQRTERGDSAVYLCASSYEGTNNSPLHFGNGTRLTVT.